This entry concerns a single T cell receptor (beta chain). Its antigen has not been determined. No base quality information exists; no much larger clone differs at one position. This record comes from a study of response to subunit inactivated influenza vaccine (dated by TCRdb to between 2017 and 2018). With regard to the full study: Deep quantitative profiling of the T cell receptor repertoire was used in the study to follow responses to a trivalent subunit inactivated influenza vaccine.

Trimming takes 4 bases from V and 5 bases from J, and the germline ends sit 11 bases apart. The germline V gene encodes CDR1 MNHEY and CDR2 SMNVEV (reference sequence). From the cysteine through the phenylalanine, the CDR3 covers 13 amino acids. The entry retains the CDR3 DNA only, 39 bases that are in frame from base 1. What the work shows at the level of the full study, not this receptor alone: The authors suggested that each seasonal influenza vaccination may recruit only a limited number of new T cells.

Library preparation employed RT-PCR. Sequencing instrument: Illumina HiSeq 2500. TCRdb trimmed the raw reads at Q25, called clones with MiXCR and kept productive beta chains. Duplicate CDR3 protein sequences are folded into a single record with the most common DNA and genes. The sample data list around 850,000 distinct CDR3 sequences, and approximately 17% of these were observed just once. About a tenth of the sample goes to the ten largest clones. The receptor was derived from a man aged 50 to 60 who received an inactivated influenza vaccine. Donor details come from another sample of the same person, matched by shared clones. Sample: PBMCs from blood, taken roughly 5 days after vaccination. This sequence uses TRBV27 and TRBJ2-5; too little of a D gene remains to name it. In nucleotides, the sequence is TGTGCCAGCAGTTCGGCGGACGAGGAGACCCAGTACTTC. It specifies CASSSADEETQYF.